Given below is one T cell receptor beta chain in context. This sample stems from a study of blood T cell repertoires in COVID-19. Overall study: PBMCs, B-cell-depleted T cells, or T cells provided the cDNA or gDNA that made up the material.

Germline V lookup: CDR1 SNHLY, CDR2 FYNNEI. The CDR3 spans 15 residues. V was trimmed by 7 bases and J by 2 bases, leaving 17 bases between them. Assay used: immunoSEQ multiplex PCR; TCRdb lists only in-frame clones, some missing. The sample holds some 190,000 clones, about 82% seen once. The V call is TRBV2, the J call TRBJ1-1; possibly TRBD1 for D (6 bases). The specimen was PBMCs or T cells enriched from blood (not recorded which). This TCR came from a middle-aged man with acute COVID-19. The CDR3 loop is CASTSQGFGNTEAFF. The CDR3 nucleotides are TGTGCCAGCACATCACAGGGATTCGGTAACACTGAAGCTTTCTTT.